The 9 T cell receptor beta chains in this list originate from one sample, sequenced in a study of T cell clonality in common variable immunodeficiency. TCRdb's copy holds only in-frame clones and misses some; the assay was immunoSEQ multiplex PCR. Altogether tens of thousands of clones were found in the sample, and no singletons occur. The sample consisted of peripheral blood mononuclear cells. These receptors were collected from a person aged 18 to 70 in good health.

This clone was counted ten times or more. The read is 3 residues too short to cover the CDR3 end, so that end is filled in from the germline J gene. The J gene is TRBJ2-1, the V gene TRBV20-1; the D gene could be TRBD1 or TRBD2 (5 bases each). The V end was cut by 1 base, the J end by 8 bases, with 15 bases between. Germline CDR1 DFQATT, CDR2 SNEGSKA (reference sequence). The CDR3 has 14 amino acids. The DNA read from the CDR3 is TGCAGTGCTAGAGCCTTCAACGAGGGGTATGAG. This sequence encodes CSARAFNEGYE. The whole CDR3 protein is CSARAFNEGYEQFF.

The table lists this clone with many counts. Read coverage stops 3 residues before the CDR3 terminus; the germline J gene supplies the remainder. V usage is TRBV12-3 or TRBV12-4 and J usage is TRBJ2-1; D could derive from TRBD1 or TRBD2 (5 bases each). V was cut by 5 bases and J by 2 bases, with 19 bases left in between. This CDR3 spans 17 amino acids. CDR3 DNA, as far as it was read: TGTGCCAGCAGTCCGACGGCGAGGGGAACCACCTACAATGAG. Protein: CASSPTARGTTYNE. Given in full, the CDR3 is CASSPTARGTTYNEQFF.

Ten or more counts support this clone. This CDR3 is CSASLQNTEAFF. The sequenced CDR3 bases are TGCAGTGCTAGTTTACAGAACACTGAA. The rearrangement joins TRBV20-1 to TRBJ1-1; no clear D gene. The CDR3 end falls 3 residues outside the read, so it is completed with the germline J gene. This CDR3 spans 12 amino acids. The germline CDR1 and CDR2 sequences are DFQATT and SNEGSKA (reference sequence). The V and J ends lost 3 bases and 1 base respectively, with 6 bases between them.

In this sample, this clone turned up many times. The read terminates 3 residues before the CDR3 end, so the remaining end is supplied by the germline J gene. The chain carries TRBV5-6 and TRBJ2-5; 8 bases align to TRBD1. The junction had 9 bases not matched to a gene; V was cut back by 3 bases and J by 5 bases. The CDR3 sequence is 15 residues long. Germline lookup yields CDR1 SGHDT and CDR2 YYEEEE. The CDR3 loop reads CASSSDRGYGETQYF. Partial CDR3 DNA: TGTGCCAGCAGCTCCGACAGGGGTTATGGGGAGACC. The full variable domain, with the rest looked up from reference TRBV5-6 and TRBJ2-5, is DAGVTQSPTHLIKTRGQQVTLRCSPKSGHDTVSWYQQALGQGPQFIFQYYEEEERQRGNFPDRFSGHQFPNYSSELNVNALLLGDSALYLCASSSDRGYGETQYFGPGTRLLVL.

This clone was counted at least ten times. The read comes to an end 3 residues before the CDR3 does, leaving the germline J gene to fill in the end. V usage is TRBV12-3 or TRBV12-4 and J usage is TRBJ2-3; 8 positions agree with TRBD1. The CDR3 has 16 residues. The trim removed 5 bases at V and 0 bases at J, leaving 7 bases unmatched. The CDR3 spells CASSPGQGYSTDTQYF. Partial CDR3 DNA: TGTGCCAGCAGTCCAGGACAGGGATATAGCACAGATACG.

This clone was recorded at least ten times. The read terminates 3 residues ahead of where the CDR3 ends, so the germline J gene completes it. The gene calls are TRBV6-2 or TRBV6-3 and TRBJ2-1; tentatively, D is TRBD2 (5 bases). Trimming took off 10 bases at V and 0 bases at J, with 7 bases between the two ends. Germline loops: CDR1 MNHEY, CDR2 SVGEGT. This CDR3 has 12 amino acids. The part of the CDR3 DNA that was read is TGTGCCACAGCGGCCTCCTACAATGAG. Amino acid sequence: CATAASYNE. The full CDR3 reads CATAASYNEQFF.

At least ten counts were recorded for this clone. Coverage ceases 3 residues before the CDR3 finishes, and the germline J gene fills in the end. This chain connects TRBV10-3 to TRBJ1-2; D unresolved. V was trimmed by 0 bases and J by 4 bases, leaving 6 bases between them. This CDR3 is built from 13 residues. Germline V gene lookup returns CDR1 ENHRY and CDR2 SYGVKD. CDR3 sequence reads: CAISESIVYGYTF. The sequenced part of the CDR3 DNA is TGTGCCATCAGTGAGTCTATAGTCTATGGC.

This clone was observed at least ten times. The read falls 3 residues short of the CDR3 end, and the missing part is taken from the germline J gene. The gene calls are TRBV15 and TRBJ1-5, with D perhaps TRBD1 (6 bases). This CDR3 comprises 14 residues. The germline gives CDR1 LNHNV, CDR2 YYDKDF (reference sequence). V was shortened by 5 bases and J by 0 bases, with 8 bases between the two germline ends. The CDR3 is CATSATGSNQPQHF. CDR3 DNA (partial): TGTGCCACCAGCGCGACAGGTAGCAATCAGCCC.

The sample holds many counts of this clone. The read comes to an end 3 residues before the CDR3 does, leaving the germline J gene to fill in the end. V gene TRBV19 combines with J gene TRBJ2-6; 9 bases are shared with TRBD2. Germline values: CDR1 LNHDA, CDR2 SQIVND (reference sequence). The ends lost 4 bases at V and 1 base at J; junction bases unmatched: 14. The CDR3 runs to 20 residues. Partial CDR3 DNA: TGTGCCAGTAGTACAATCCCGGGACTAGCCGTACGATCTGGGGCCAACGTC. Its translation: CASSTIPGLAVRSGANV. The full CDR3 protein reads CASSTIPGLAVRSGANVLTF.